These 16 T cell receptor beta chains came from one sample sequenced in a study of shared clonotypes between healthy human individuals. The assay was immunoSEQ multiplex PCR, and TCRdb's table has in-frame clones only and misses some. This table has more than 2,000,000 clones, about 92% appearing once. Source material: naive CD4+ T cells from PBMCs. The subset was: CD45RA+ positively selected. These receptor sequences come from a man younger than 35 in good health. Some clones in this sample may be carry-over from other donors' samples.

Concerning this clone: An end of the junction does not agree with germline; a read error may underlie this. The chain carries TRBV28 and TRBJ2-7; TRBD1 agrees at 7 bases. The CDR3 extends over 13 amino acids. Germline V lookup: CDR1 MDHEN, CDR2 SYDVKM. The CDR3 is CASRGGTVVRMDF. CDR3 DNA sequence: TGTGCCAGCAGGGGTGGGACAGTCGTACGGATGGACTTC.

Concerning this clone itself: Distinct nucleotide sequences in the sample also encode this CDR3. This chain connects TRBV20-1 to TRBJ1-2; weak D call: TRBD1 (6 bases). CDR1 is DFQATT, CDR2 SNEGSKA, per germline (reference sequence). Trimming pared 6 bases from V and 2 bases from J, leaving 7 bases between. The CDR3 runs 11 residues. The DNA of the CDR3 is TGCAGTGCCCAGGGGAACTATGGCTACACCTTC. Translating it yields CSAQGNYGYTF.

The rearrangement uses TRBV7-6 and TRBJ2-2, with 8 positions matching TRBD2. CDR1 and CDR2 (germline): SGHVS, FNYEAQ. The V gene end was trimmed by 7 bases and the J gene end by 3 bases; junction bases not matched to a gene: 7. The CDR3 sequence is 15 residues long. DNA for the CDR3: TGTGCCAGCATCCCCGGGACTAGGGACACCGGGGAGCTGTTTTTT. It translates to CASIPGTRDTGELFF. The full variable domain, completed using reference TRBV7-6 and TRBJ2-2, is GAGVSQSPRYKVTKRGQDVALRCDPISGHVSLYWYRQALGQGPEFLTYFNYEAQQDKSGLPNDRFSAERPEGSISTLTIQRTEQRDSAMYRCASIPGTRDTGELFFGEGSRLTVL.

V and J are TRBV5-5 and TRBJ1-2, with a weak D call TRBD1 (6 bases). CDR3 length: 16 residues. V was clipped by 0 bases and J by 0 bases, with 12 bases between them. The germline CDR1 and CDR2 sequences are SGHKS and YYEKEE (reference sequence). The CDR3 bases are TGTGCCAGCAGCTTGGCCTCCCAGGGGACTAACTATGGCTACACCTTC. It is translated as CASSLASQGTNYGYTF.

The CDR3 sequence is CASSERIGNQPQHF. The CDR3 DNA follows: TGTGCCAGCAGTGAGCGGATCGGGAATCAGCCCCAGCATTTT. This chain uses TRBV6-1 with TRBJ1-5; no firm D call. CDR3 length: 14 amino acids. V was clipped by 3 bases and J by 4 bases, with 10 bases between them. Germline CDR1 reads MNHNS; CDR2 reads SASEGT.

The rearrangement uses TRBV5-1 and TRBJ2-5; TRBD1 might be the D (6 bases). The CDR3 is made up of 15 amino acids. Trimming left V 1 base short and J 5 bases short, with 15 bases between. Germline loops: CDR1 SGHRS, CDR2 YFSETQ. The CDR3 coding sequence is TGCGCCAGCAGCTTGTCAGGGACACCGAGGGAGACCCAGTACTTC. It specifies CASSLSGTPRETQYF. Using reference TRBV5-1 and TRBJ2-5 for the parts outside the CDR3, the full variable domain is KAGVTQTPRYLIKTRGQQVTLSCSPISGHRSVSWYQQTPGQGLQFLFEYFSETQRNKGNFPGRFSGRQFSNSRSEMNVSTLELGDSALYLCASSLSGTPRETQYFGPGTRLLVL.

The chain links TRBV29-1 to TRBJ1-2, with 9 bases lining up with TRBD1. The CDR3 has 17 residues. The germline V gene encodes CDR1 SQVTM and CDR2 ANQGSEA. Germline trimming cut 6 bases from V and 6 bases from J; bases unmatched to any gene: 20. The CDR3 nucleotides are TGCAGCGTAGACTACTCCGGGACAGGGAATCGGAGGGATGGCTACACCTTC. Its protein product is CSVDYSGTGNRRDGYTF.

The chain joins TRBV5-1 to TRBJ1-2, with unresolved D. The CDR3 runs 15 residues. The V end lost 0 bases, the J end lost 4 bases, and 13 bases lay between the germline ends. Per germline, CDR1 SGHRS and CDR2 YFSETQ. The CDR3 spells CASSLGSLAVYGYTF. The CDR3 nucleotides are TGCGCCAGCAGCTTGGGGAGCTTAGCTGTCTATGGCTACACCTTC.

The J gene is TRBJ1-4, the V gene TRBV28; D might be TRBD1 (6 bases). Germline values: CDR1 MDHEN, CDR2 SYDVKM. V lost 7 bases and J lost 8, with 20 bases in between. This CDR3 spans 15 amino acids. CDR3 loop: CASTSGGGVGEKLFF. The CDR3 bases are TGTGCCAGCACCTCTGGAGGGGGAGTAGGAGAAAAACTGTTTTTT.

In this sample, this clone turned up a few times. The genes are TRBV30 and TRBJ1-1; unclear D gene. The CDR3 is 13 residues long. The V and J ends lost 0 bases and 2 bases respectively, with 7 bases between them. The V gene's germline CDR1 is GTSNPN and CDR2 SVGIG (reference sequence). CDR3 region: CAWSVITNTEAFF. The CDR3 DNA is TGTGCCTGGAGTGTGATAACTAACACTGAAGCTTTCTTT.

The rearrangement links TRBV5-1 to TRBJ2-1; 9 bases align to TRBD2. This CDR3 is built from 14 residues. V shed 2 bases and J 10 bases; nucleotides not matched to a gene: 7. Germline CDR1 and CDR2: SGHRS and YFSETQ. The CDR3, as DNA: TGCGCCAGCAGCTTTTTAGCGGGAGTAGGAGAGCAGTTCTTC. It specifies CASSFLAGVGEQFF.

This chain uses TRBV5-1 with TRBJ2-1; a weak D match, TRBD2 (6 bases). Per the germline V gene, CDR1 is SGHRS and CDR2 is YFSETQ. Trimming took 5 bases from V and 9 from J, leaving 21 bases between them. The CDR3 length is 15 residues. The CDR3 nucleotides are TGCGCCAGCAGTCCTCCCCTCGGGGGATCGAGTGAGCAGTTCTTC. This codes for CASSPPLGGSSEQFF.

The genes are TRBV6-6 and TRBJ2-7, with D unresolved. Germline V gene lookup returns CDR1 MNHNY and CDR2 SVGAGI (reference sequence). The CDR3 runs 13 residues. Trimming took 0 bases from V and 7 from J, leaving 10 bases between them. CDR3 bases: TGTGCCAGCAGTTACTCTGTCAGGTCGGAGCAGTACTTC. It translates to CASSYSVRSEQYF.

The J gene is TRBJ2-2, the V gene TRBV7-8; weak D call: TRBD2 (6 bases). CDR1 SGHVS and CDR2 FQNEAQ come from the germline V gene. With 4 bases removed from V and 6 bases from J, the gap between germline ends came to 9 bases. This CDR3 has 13 amino acids. The CDR3 here is CASSSGASGELFF. CDR3 nucleotide sequence: TGTGCCAGCAGCTCGGGAGCGTCCGGGGAGCTGTTTTTT.

V is TRBV23-1 and J is TRBJ2-3, with TRBD2 matching 10 bases. TRBV23-1 is designated an ORF whose function remains uncertain. There are 13 residues in the CDR3. V was pared by 8 bases and J by 4 bases, with 3 bases of the junction left unmatched. The CDR3 sequence: CASLAGASDTQYF. The CDR3, as DNA: TGCGCCAGCCTAGCGGGAGCCTCAGATACGCAGTATTTT.

This chain uses TRBV5-1 with TRBJ2-6, with a tentative D call TRBD1 (5 bases). Looked up from germline, CDR1 is SGHRS and CDR2 is YFSETQ. V lost 3 bases and J 2 bases, leaving 12 bases between the germline ends. This CDR3 comprises 16 residues. In DNA form, the CDR3 reads TGCGCCAGCAGCTATGGCCCCAGGGCTGGGGCCAACGTCCTGACTTTC. Translating gives CASSYGPRAGANVLTF.